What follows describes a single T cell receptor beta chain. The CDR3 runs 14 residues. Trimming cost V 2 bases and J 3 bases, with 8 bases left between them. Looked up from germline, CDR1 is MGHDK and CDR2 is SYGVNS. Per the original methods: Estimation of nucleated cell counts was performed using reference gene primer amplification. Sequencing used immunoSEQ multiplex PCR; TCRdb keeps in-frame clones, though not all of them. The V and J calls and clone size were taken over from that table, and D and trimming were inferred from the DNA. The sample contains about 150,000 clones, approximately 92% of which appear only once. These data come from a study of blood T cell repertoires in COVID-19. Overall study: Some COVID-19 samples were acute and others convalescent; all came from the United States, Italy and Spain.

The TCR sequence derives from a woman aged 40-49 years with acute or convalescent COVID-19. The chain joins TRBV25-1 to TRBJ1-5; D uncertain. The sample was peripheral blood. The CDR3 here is CASSEGRNNQPQHF. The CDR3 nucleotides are TGTGCCAGCAGTGAAGGGAGAAACAATCAGCCCCAGCATTTT.